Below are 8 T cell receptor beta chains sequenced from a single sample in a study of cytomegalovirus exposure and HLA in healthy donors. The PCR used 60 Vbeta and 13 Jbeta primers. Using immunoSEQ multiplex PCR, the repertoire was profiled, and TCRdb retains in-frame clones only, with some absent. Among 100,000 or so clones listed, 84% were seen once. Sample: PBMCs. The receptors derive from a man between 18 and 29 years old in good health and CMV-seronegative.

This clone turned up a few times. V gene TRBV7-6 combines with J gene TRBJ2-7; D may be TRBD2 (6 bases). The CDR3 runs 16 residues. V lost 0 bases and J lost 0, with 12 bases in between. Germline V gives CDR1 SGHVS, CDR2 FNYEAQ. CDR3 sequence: CASSLAPAGSSYEQYF. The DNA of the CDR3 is TGTGCCAGCAGCTTAGCGCCGGCGGGGAGCTCCTACGAGCAGTACTTC.

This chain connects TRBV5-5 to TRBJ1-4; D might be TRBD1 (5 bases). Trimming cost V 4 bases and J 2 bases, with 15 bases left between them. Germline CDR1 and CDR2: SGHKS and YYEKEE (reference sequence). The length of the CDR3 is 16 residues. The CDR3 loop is CASSEYYRPTNEKLFF. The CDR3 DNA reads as TGTGCCAGCAGCGAATATTACAGGCCGACTAATGAAAAACTGTTTTTT.

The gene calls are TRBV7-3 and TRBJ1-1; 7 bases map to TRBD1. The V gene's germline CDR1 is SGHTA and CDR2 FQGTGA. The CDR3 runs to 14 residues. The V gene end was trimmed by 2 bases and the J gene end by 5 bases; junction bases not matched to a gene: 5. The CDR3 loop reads CASSLEGAYTEAFF. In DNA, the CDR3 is TGTGCCAGCAGCTTAGAGGGGGCGTATACTGAAGCTTTCTTT.

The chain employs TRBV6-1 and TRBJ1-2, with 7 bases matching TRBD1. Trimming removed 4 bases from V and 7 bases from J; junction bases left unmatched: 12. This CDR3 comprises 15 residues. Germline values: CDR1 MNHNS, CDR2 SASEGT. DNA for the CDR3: TGTGCCAGCAGTGGGTATGACAGGGCGGGTCTTGGCTACACCTTC. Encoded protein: CASSGYDRAGLGYTF.

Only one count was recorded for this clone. This chain's CDR3 is CASSLWSTQPQHF. The CDR3 nucleotides are TGTGCCAGCAGTTTATGGAGTACACAGCCCCAGCATTTT. The chain recombines TRBV27 with TRBJ1-5; D gene uncertain. Germline values: CDR1 MNHEY, CDR2 SMNVEV (reference sequence). CDR3 length: 13 amino acids. Trimming left V 1 base short and J 7 bases short, with 8 bases between.

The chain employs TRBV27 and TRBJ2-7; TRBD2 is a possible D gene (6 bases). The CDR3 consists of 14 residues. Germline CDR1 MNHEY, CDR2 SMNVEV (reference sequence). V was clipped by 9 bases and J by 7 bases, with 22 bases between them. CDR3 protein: CARTNCGGLSEQYF. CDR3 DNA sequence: TGTGCCAGAACCAATTGCGGCGGACTATCAGAGCAGTACTTC.

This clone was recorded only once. Here the CDR3 DNA reads TGTGCCATCCGACGACAGGCCGGCTACGAGCAGTACTTC. Translating it yields CAIRRQAGYEQYF. The V gene is TRBV28, the J gene TRBJ2-7, with D perhaps matching TRBD1 (6 bases). Deletions cut 10 bases from V and 3 bases from J, with 16 bases between. Per germline, CDR1 MDHEN and CDR2 SYDVKM. This CDR3 has 13 amino acids.

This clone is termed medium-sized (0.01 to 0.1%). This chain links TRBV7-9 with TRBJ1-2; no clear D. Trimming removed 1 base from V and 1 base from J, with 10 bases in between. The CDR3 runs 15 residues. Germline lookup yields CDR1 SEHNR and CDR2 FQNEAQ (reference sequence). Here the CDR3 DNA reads TGTGCCAGCAGCTTAGTAGCAGAGGATAACTATGGCTACACCTTC. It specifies CASSLVAEDNYGYTF.